This T cell receptor beta chain was profiled in a study of OX40 agonist ivuxolimab in advanced cancers. In the study overall: Patients with prior anti-PD-1, anti-PD-L1 or anti-CTLA-4 therapy were eligible; less than 50% had some.

The data were produced by immunoSEQ multiplex PCR, yet TCRdb's version contains in-frame clones alone and is incomplete. The sample lists tens of thousands of clones, about 85% occurring once. Study-wide findings and caveats: Part of the nonresponder group also had normalized T-cell clonal expansion that was low.

This clone has a handful of counts. The target antigen is unknown. With 6 bases clipped from V and 3 bases from J, the junction kept 3 bases outside the gene matches. CDR3 length: 13 amino acids. Germline V CDR1 and CDR2: SGHTA, FQGTGA. This clonotype was obtained from an adult with an advanced solid tumor such as melanoma, head and neck, liver or kidney cancer. The material was CD4+ or CD8+ T cells sorted from blood, obtained in a trial of the OX40 agonist ivuxolimab. V gene TRBV7-3 combines with J gene TRBJ2-5; 8 positions agree with TRBD1. CDR3: CASSVDREETQYF. The CDR3 bases are TGTGCCAGCAGTGTGGACAGGGAAGAGACCCAGTACTTC.